The clone carrying this T cell receptor (beta chain) was picked up many times. Its target is unknown. The CDR3 runs to 15 residues. V was clipped by 1 base and J by 4 bases, with 14 bases between them. Per germline, CDR1 SGHRS and CDR2 YFSETQ. Fresh 10 ml peripheral blood yielded PBMCs. These data come from a study of T cells in Graves' hyperthyroidism and ophthalmopathy. Across the whole study: Peripheral blood was secured at the point of initial diagnosis, before any treatment.

General observations from the study: Most clonotypes that expanded in the thyroid above 0.001 also showed up in blood. Separation of ophthalmopathy from stable hyperthyroidism was achieved by a 13 V-J model.

Using RNA transcripts as the source, TCR beta CDR3 regions were amplified. Primed by the HTBI set, a first-round RT-PCR was run on the TCR CDR3. TCRdb passed the multiplex PCR reads through MiXCR, listing each CDR3 protein once. The sample has around 520,000 distinct CDR3 sequences; approximately 24% are singletons. The TCR comes from a woman aged 30 to 39 with Graves' ophthalmopathy. Sample: blood. V gene TRBV5-1 combines with J gene TRBJ2-5; D unclear. The CDR3 is CASSLLAQKGETQYF. The CDR3 DNA sequence: TGCGCCAGCAGCTTGTTGGCACAAAAGGGAGAGACCCAGTACTTC.